The 29 T cell receptor beta chains reported below all come from one sample, sequenced in a study of OX40 agonist ivuxolimab in advanced cancers. This table comes from immunoSEQ multiplex PCR, and its TCRdb copy is limited to in-frame clones, with some not included. The data show tens of thousands of clones, about 90% seen once. Sequenced here: CD4+ or CD8+ T cells sorted from blood, sampled in a trial of the OX40 agonist ivuxolimab. The receptors were sampled from an adult with an advanced solid tumor such as melanoma, head and neck, liver or kidney cancer.

The V gene is TRBV19, the J gene TRBJ2-5, with 8 bases identical to TRBD2. The tail of the sequence fits TRBJ2-7 better, so the J call may be wrong. The CDR3 length is 16 residues. Germline loops: CDR1 LNHDA, CDR2 SQIVND (reference sequence). The DNA of the CDR3 is TGTGCCAGTAGTATCGACGCTACCGGGAGGGGCTACGAGCAGTACTTC. Protein: CASSIDATGRGYEQYF.

The chain has TRBV23-1 and TRBJ2-7; D uncertain. TRBV23-1 is sorted into the ORF group, with uncertain function. This CDR3 region has 14 residues. V was cut by 2 bases and J by 2 bases, with 10 bases left in between. CDR3: CASSQDVVTYEQYF. CDR3 nucleotides: TGCGCCAGCAGTCAAGATGTCGTGACCTACGAGCAGTACTTC.

This clone has a single count. The rearrangement uses TRBV18 and TRBJ2-5, with TRBD2 identical over 7 bases. Per the germline V gene, CDR1 is KGHSH and CDR2 is LQKENI. This CDR3 comprises 16 residues. The V gene end was trimmed by 2 bases and the J gene end by 1 base; junction bases not matched to a gene: 7. The DNA for the CDR3 is TGTGCCAGCTCACCATTCGCAGGGAGGGCCCAAGAGACCCAGTACTTC. The encoded protein is CASSPFAGRAQETQYF.

The chain carries TRBV19 and TRBJ2-1; possibly TRBD1 or TRBD2 for D (6 bases each). CDR1 is LNHDA, CDR2 SQIVND, per germline (reference sequence). The CDR3 has 12 residues. Deletions cut 3 bases from V and 10 bases from J, with 10 bases between. The CDR3 DNA reads as TGTGCCAGTAGTATCTCGGGGGCCGAGCAGTTCTTC. Amino acids: CASSISGAEQFF. Full variable domain (remainder filled in from reference TRBV19 and TRBJ2-1): DGGITQSPKYLFRKEGQNVTLSCEQNLNHDAMYWYRQDPGQGLRLIYYSQIVNDFQKGDIAEGYSVSREKKESFPLTVTSAQKNPTAFYLCASSISGAEQFFGPGTRLTVL.

This chain joins TRBV29-1 and TRBJ2-3, with TRBD1 identical over 9 bases. The germline V gene has CDR1 SQVTM and CDR2 ANQGSEA. V lost 7 bases and J lost 4; bases outside the gene matches: 3. This CDR3 spans 12 amino acids. The CDR3, as DNA: TGCAGCGCGGACAGGGGCGCAGATACGCAGTATTTT. Residues: CSADRGADTQYF.

The chain is built from TRBV28 and TRBJ2-7; 9 nucleotides align to TRBD2. V lost 6 bases and J lost 7; bases outside the gene matches: 7. This CDR3 region has 13 residues. Per germline, CDR1 MDHEN and CDR2 SYDVKM. The CDR3 loop is CASRRGGAFEQYF. The CDR3 DNA is TGTGCCAGCAGGCGGGGGGGGGCATTTGAGCAGTACTTC.

The chain has TRBV5-1 and TRBJ2-7; D is undetermined. Trimming removed 0 bases from V and 0 bases from J, with 7 bases in between. The CDR3 runs to 14 residues. CDR1 is SGHRS and CDR2 is YFSETQ in the germline V gene. This CDR3 is CASSLAGSSYEQYF. CDR3 bases: TGCGCCAGCAGCTTGGCCGGAAGCTCCTACGAGCAGTACTTC.

The rearrangement links TRBV28 to TRBJ2-2; D is possibly TRBD1 (6 bases). Trimming cost V 7 bases and J 2 bases, with 23 bases left between them. The CDR3 is 18 residues long. Germline V CDR1 and CDR2: MDHEN, SYDVKM. CDR3 nucleotides: TGTGCCAGCACTTTTACCTTCCTGGGGGCGGAAAACACCGGGGAGCTGTTTTTT. Translating gives CASTFTFLGAENTGELFF. The full variable domain, rest sourced from reference TRBV28 and TRBJ2-2, is DVKVTQSSRYLVKRTGEKVFLECVQDMDHENMFWYRQDPGLGLRLIYFSYDVKMKEKGDIPEGYSVSREKKERFSLILESASTNQTSMYLCASTFTFLGAENTGELFFGEGSRLTVL.

The V call is TRBV6-1, the J call TRBJ1-2, with TRBD1 as a possible D gene (5 bases). CDR1 is MNHNS, CDR2 SASEGT, per germline. The CDR3 has 14 amino acids. Deletions cut 0 bases from V and 4 bases from J, with 9 bases between. The DNA for the CDR3 is TGTGCCAGCAGTGAAGCGGCAGGGATCTATGGCTACACCTTC. Protein sequence: CASSEAAGIYGYTF.

This clone was observed a handful of times. The chain joins TRBV7-9 to TRBJ1-2; 9 nucleotides agree with TRBD1. This CDR3 region has 13 residues. CDR1 and CDR2 (germline): SEHNR, FQNEAQ (reference sequence). J lost 5 bases, V lost 5 bases, and 3 bases had no gene match. The CDR3: CASSPGTGYGYTF. The CDR3 DNA follows: TGTGCCAGCAGCCCCGGGACAGGGTATGGCTACACCTTC. Full variable domain (remainder filled in from reference TRBV7-9 and TRBJ1-2): DTGVSQNPRHKITKRGQNVTFRCDPISEHNRLYWYRQTLGQGPEFLTYFQNEAQLEKSRLLSDRFSAERPKGSFSTLEIQRTEQGDSAMYLCASSPGTGYGYTFGSGTRLTVV.

This clone was counted once. The chain uses TRBV6-4 and TRBJ1-6; D is possibly TRBD1 (6 bases). Germline CDR1 MRHNA, CDR2 SNTAGT. With 7 bases removed from V and 9 bases from J, the gap between germline ends came to 13 bases. The CDR3 runs 13 residues. The CDR3 DNA reads TGTGCCAGCAACGGGACACGGGGTTCACCCCTCCACTTT. It encodes CASNGTRGSPLHF.

The chain employs TRBV7-2 and TRBJ1-3, with TRBD1 identical over 8 bases. The CDR3 totals 16 residues. The ends lost 5 bases at V and 3 bases at J; junction bases unmatched: 9. Germline V lookup: CDR1 SGHTA, CDR2 FQGNSA. The CDR3 nucleotides are TGTGCCAGCAGCCGAAGATCTACAGGGGGTGGAAACACCATATATTTT. It encodes CASSRRSTGGGNTIYF.

This chain connects TRBV10-3 to TRBJ1-4, with 7 bases lining up with TRBD1. This CDR3 spans 16 amino acids. The J segment lost 2 bases and the V segment lost 6 bases, leaving 9 bases of the junction unmatched. CDR1 is ENHRY and CDR2 is SYGVKD in the germline V gene. The CDR3 sequence is CAISPGQHSTNEKLFF. CDR3 coding DNA: TGTGCCATCAGCCCGGGACAGCACTCGACTAATGAAAAACTGTTTTTT.

The V call is TRBV25-1, the J call TRBJ1-1; D gene ambiguous. Germline V gives CDR1 MGHDK, CDR2 SYGVNS. Trimming left V 1 base short and J 1 base short, with 7 bases between. The CDR3 is 14 amino acids. The CDR3 protein is CASSEWGGNTEAFF. CDR3 nucleotide sequence: TGTGCCAGCAGTGAATGGGGAGGGAACACTGAAGCTTTCTTT.

CDR3 protein: CASSLNIQAEQETQYF. The CDR3 DNA reads TGTGCCAGCAGTTTAAATATTCAAGCGGAGCAAGAGACCCAGTACTTC. The chain uses TRBV28 and TRBJ2-5; the D gene is possibly TRBD2 (5 bases). V lost 2 bases and J lost 2, with 15 bases in between. Germline V gives CDR1 MDHEN, CDR2 SYDVKM. The CDR3 runs 16 residues.

The rearrangement joins TRBV5-6 to TRBJ2-7; unclear D gene. The ends were cut back, 0 bases at V and 8 bases at J, with 6 bases in the middle. CDR3 length: 11 residues. Germline assignment: CDR1 SGHDT and CDR2 YYEEEE. The CDR3: CASSLGSQQYF. CDR3 in DNA: TGTGCCAGCAGCTTGGGGAGCCAGCAGTACTTC.

V is TRBV27 and J is TRBJ2-7; 8 positions match TRBD2. There are 14 residues in the CDR3. Per germline, CDR1 MNHEY and CDR2 SMNVEV (reference sequence). The V segment lost 3 bases and the J segment 6 bases; nucleotides outside the gene matches: 7. Here the CDR3 DNA reads TGTGCCAGCAGTTTCTTAGCGGGACCTCGCGAGCAGTACTTC. It codes for CASSFLAGPREQYF.

V usage is TRBV5-4 and J usage is TRBJ1-3; 7 bases are shared with TRBD1. CDR1 and CDR2 from the germline V gene are SGHNT and YYREEE (reference sequence). The V gene end was trimmed by 2 bases and the J gene end by 3 bases; junction bases not matched to a gene: 5. The CDR3 totals 15 residues. This CDR3 is CASSLGGGSGNTIYF. DNA for the CDR3: TGTGCCAGCAGCTTAGGAGGGGGCAGTGGAAACACCATATATTTT.

The chain recombines TRBV7-3 with TRBJ2-3; 12 bases map to TRBD2. The CDR3 consists of 17 residues. Germline lookup yields CDR1 SGHTA and CDR2 FQGTGA. V was clipped by 1 base and J by 6 bases; unmatched bases: 8. The DNA for the CDR3 is TGTGCCAGCAGCTTAAACCCCCCCCTAGCGGGAGGGGATACGCAGTATTTT. Amino acids: CASSLNPPLAGGDTQYF.

The V gene is TRBV28, the J gene TRBJ2-7; 7 bases line up with TRBD2. In germline, CDR1 is MDHEN, CDR2 SYDVKM. J lost 1 base, V lost 7 bases, and 7 bases had no gene match. The CDR3 runs to 14 residues. This chain's CDR3 is CASTIGGRSYEQYF. The CDR3 DNA is TGTGCCAGCACAATCGGGGGGAGGTCCTACGAGCAGTACTTC. Drawing the rest from reference TRBV28 and TRBJ2-7, the complete variable domain is DVKVTQSSRYLVKRTGEKVFLECVQDMDHENMFWYRQDPGLGLRLIYFSYDVKMKEKGDIPEGYSVSREKKERFSLILESASTNQTSMYLCASTIGGRSYEQYFGPGTRLTVT.

This clone was recorded only once. The chain links TRBV13 to TRBJ2-1, with D uncertain. Germline CDR1 PRHDT, CDR2 FYEKMQ (reference sequence). This CDR3 has 13 amino acids. Trimming left V 4 bases short and J 9 bases short, with 13 bases between. The CDR3 region is CASSSFGFGEQFF. In DNA form, the CDR3 reads TGTGCCAGCAGCTCATTTGGGTTCGGTGAGCAGTTCTTC.

This sequence joins TRBV19 and TRBJ2-1; D possibly matches TRBD1 or TRBD2 (5 bases each). With 6 bases removed from V and 5 bases from J, the gap between germline ends came to 11 bases. Germline V CDR1 and CDR2: LNHDA, SQIVND (reference sequence). The CDR3 runs 13 residues. The CDR3 DNA reads TGTGCCAGTAGGGGGGAGACAAACAATGAGCAGTTCTTC. As protein: CASRGETNNEQFF.

The V and J genes are TRBV29-1 and TRBJ2-1; D is possibly TRBD1 (5 bases). This CDR3 has 12 residues. Per the germline V gene, CDR1 is SQVTM and CDR2 is ANQGSEA. V was shortened by 3 bases and J by 12 bases, with 15 bases between the two germline ends. CDR3 coding DNA: TGCAGCGTTGACAGGGTAGGTCGAGTGCAGTTCTTC. Protein: CSVDRVGRVQFF.

Note on this clone: At one end the junction does not follow the germline gene, possibly because of a read error. The chain recombines TRBV5-1 with TRBJ1-3; 8 bases match TRBD1. CDR3 length: 13 residues. Germline V lookup: CDR1 SGHRS, CDR2 YFSETQ. CDR3 bases: TGTGCCAGCAGCCGGACAGGGGGAAACACCATATATTTT. Protein product: CASSRTGGNTIYF.

The gene calls are TRBV7-9 and TRBJ2-1; maybe TRBD2 (6 bases). Per the germline V gene, CDR1 is SEHNR and CDR2 is FQNEAQ (reference sequence). The CDR3 has 18 residues. Trimming removed 5 bases at V and 9 bases at J, with 29 bases between. CDR3 loop: CASSAPWRDLNFPIEQFF. As DNA, the CDR3 is TGTGCCAGCAGCGCCCCTTGGAGGGACCTTAACTTCCCGATTGAGCAGTTCTTC.

V gene TRBV6-5 combines with J gene TRBJ2-7; 7 bases agree with TRBD1. The CDR3 contains 12 residues. Germline V gives CDR1 MNHEY, CDR2 SVGAGI. V lost 10 bases, J lost 0 bases, and 3 bases stayed unmatched. The CDR3 reads CATRQGSYEQYF. The CDR3 coding sequence is TGTGCCACCCGACAGGGCTCCTACGAGCAGTACTTC.

The chain joins TRBV18 to TRBJ2-7; 7 nucleotides align to TRBD1. V trimming: 4 bases; J trimming: 1 base; junction bases outside the gene matches: 4. The CDR3 totals 14 residues. CDR1 and CDR2 (germline): KGHSH, LQKENI. The CDR3: CASSLTGESYEQYF. The CDR3 DNA is TGTGCCAGCTCACTTACAGGGGAATCCTACGAGCAGTACTTC.

The rearrangement joins TRBV7-3 to TRBJ2-2; the match to TRBD2 covers 10 bases. Germline CDR1 is SGHTA and CDR2 is FQGTGA. V was pared by 1 base and J by 7 bases, with 6 bases of the junction left unmatched. This CDR3 region has 16 residues. The CDR3 region has the DNA TGTGCCAGCAGCTTAAGGCTAGCGGGAGAGGGCGGGGAGCTGTTTTTT. It specifies CASSLRLAGEGGELFF.

The chain joins TRBV5-5 to TRBJ1-3, with D hard to call. Trimming stripped 5 bases from V and 0 bases from J, with 12 bases between. Looked up from germline, CDR1 is SGHKS and CDR2 is YYEKEE (reference sequence). The CDR3 consists of 15 residues. The CDR3 is CASSWTAFSGNTIYF. CDR3 in DNA: TGTGCCAGCAGTTGGACGGCCTTCTCTGGAAACACCATATATTTT.